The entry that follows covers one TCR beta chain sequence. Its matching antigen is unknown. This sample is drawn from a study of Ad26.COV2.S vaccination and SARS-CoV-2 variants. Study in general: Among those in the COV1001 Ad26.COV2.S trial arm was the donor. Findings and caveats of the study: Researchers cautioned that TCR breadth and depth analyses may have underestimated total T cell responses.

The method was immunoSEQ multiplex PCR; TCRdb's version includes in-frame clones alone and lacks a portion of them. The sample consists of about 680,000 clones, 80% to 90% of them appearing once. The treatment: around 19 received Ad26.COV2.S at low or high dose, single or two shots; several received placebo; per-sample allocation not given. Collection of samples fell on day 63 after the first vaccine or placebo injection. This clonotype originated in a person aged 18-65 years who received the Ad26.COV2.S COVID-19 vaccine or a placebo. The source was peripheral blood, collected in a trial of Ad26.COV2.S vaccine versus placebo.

Here the CDR3 reads CASSPRLAGGTDTQYF. Written as DNA, the CDR3 is TGTGCCAGCAGCCCAAGACTAGCGGGGGGAACAGATACGCAGTATTTT. The chain recombines TRBV6-2 or TRBV6-3 with TRBJ2-3; 13 bases map to TRBD2. CDR1 is MNHEY, CDR2 SVGEGT, per germline. This CDR3 spans 16 amino acids. The V and J ends lost 6 bases and 3 bases, in that order; junction bases with no gene match: 6.